This T cell receptor beta chain stems from a study of CD8 T cells in ankylosing spondylitis. Study-level points and caveats: For ankylosing spondylitis blood, a TCR beta motif of eight or nine highly homologous variants appeared characteristic. Researchers reportedly found disease-linked clones significantly enriched in matched ankylosing spondylitis synovial fluid. Some motif variants had been reported before (in reactive arthritis synovial fluid and blood).

The CDR3 loop spans 14 amino acids. Germline V lookup: CDR1 SGHRS, CDR2 YFSETQ. V lost 4 bases to trimming and J lost 4 bases, with 13 bases between them. This clonotype came up many times. Its antigen is not identified. Quantitative barcoded 5'-RACE was used to prepare TCR beta libraries. TCRdb re-derived calls from the 5' RACE reads in MiXCR, one entry per CDR3 protein. The data contain 150,000 to 200,000 distinct CDR3 sequences, about 18% of them singletons. The J gene is TRBJ2-3, the V gene TRBV5-1; perhaps D is TRBD1 or TRBD2 (7 bases each). This clonotype was obtained from a male donor aged 5 to 29 with ankylosing spondylitis or in good health (not recorded which). Sequenced: blood, either unsorted or a sorted T cell fraction (not recorded which). DNA for the CDR3: TGCGCCAGCAGCCTGGGAGGGGGCCCAGATACGCAGTATTTT. Translated: CASSLGGGPDTQYF. The whole variable domain, remainder taken from reference TRBV5-1 and TRBJ2-3, is KAGVTQTPRYLIKTRGQQVTLSCSPISGHRSVSWYQQTPGQGLQFLFEYFSETQRNKGNFPGRFSGRQFSNSRSEMNVSTLELGDSALYLCASSLGGGPDTQYFGPGTRLTVL.